The clone carrying this T cell receptor beta chain was recorded at least ten times. Its antigen is unknown. Germline CDR1 is LGHDT and CDR2 is YNNKEL (reference sequence). The length of the CDR3 is 10 residues. Trimming shortened V by 8 bases and J by 3 bases, and 5 bases separated the two germline ends. This entry belongs to a study of T-cell reconstitution after alpha-beta-depleted transplantation in children. Points from the study as a whole: Counts and diversity of T cells one year after transplant came mostly from newly produced T cells. Some patients showed high day-60 TCRbeta diversity, which derived from surviving recipient T cells and thymic progenitors. Reports say that about two months after transplant, the alpha-beta T cells came out of several hundred graft clones that had expanded.

A TCRbeta library incorporating unique molecular identifiers was prepared. MiXCR was run by TCRdb on the PCR reads, yielding one entry per CDR3 protein. Of some 300,000 distinct CDR3 sequences listed, roughly 7.8% are singletons. This TCR came from a female patient between 2 and 10 years old who had a stem cell transplant for Fanconi anemia, so the T cells may come from the graft donor. The V gene is TRBV3-1, the J gene TRBJ2-7; D remains ambiguous. Sample: peripheral blood, taken 360 days after TCRalphabeta/CD19-depleted stem cell transplant. The CDR3 sequence is CASGDYEQYF. DNA for the CDR3: TGTGCCAGCGGCGACTACGAGCAGTACTTC.